This T cell receptor beta chain is from a study of blood T cell repertoires in COVID-19. Study-level information: Whether acute or convalescent, the COVID-19 samples came from the United States, Italy and Spain. Sample material is recorded as cDNA or gDNA derived from T cells, B-cell-depleted T cells, or PBMCs.

Original handling: From reference gene primer amplification, estimates of nucleated cell counts were derived. The repertoire was sequenced with immunoSEQ multiplex PCR; TCRdb's copy has only in-frame clones and lacks some. That table supplies the V and J calls and clone size; D and trimming were determined from the DNA. The sample records 150,000 to 180,000 clones, over 75% being singletons. The CDR3 sequence is 15 residues long. V trimming: 6 bases; J trimming: 4 bases; junction bases outside the gene matches: 6. Germline CDR1 reads KGHSH; CDR2 reads LQKENI. Seattle patients were enrolled while actively infected and followed longitudinally.

The chain links TRBV18 to TRBJ1-4; 9 bases line up with TRBD1. Sequencing was done on a sample of peripheral blood. This clonotype originated in a man aged 55 to 70 with COVID-19, enrolled during active disease. CDR3: CASSPGQGHNEKLFF. The CDR3, as DNA: TGTGCCAGCTCCCCCGGACAGGGGCATAATGAAAAACTGTTTTTT.